The clone carrying this T cell receptor beta chain is a singleton in its sample. Its target is not known. CDR1 SGHRS and CDR2 YFSETQ come from the germline V gene. The CDR3 is 10 residues long. V dropped 10 bases and J dropped 5 bases, with 8 bases sitting between them. The source of the sample is a study of shared clonotypes between healthy human individuals. At the level of the study: A couple of women and a few men aged 18 to 49 made up the donors.

TCRdb's copy holds only in-frame clones and misses some; the assay was immunoSEQ multiplex PCR. This table holds some 500,000 clones, 90% to 97% found once. Investigators divided CD4+ cells into CD45RA+ naive and CD45RA-negative memory subsets. Study-level results: For sorted subsets, rarefaction showed incomplete sequencing despite large depth. In general, naive subsets displayed greater estimated richness than memory subsets did.

The rearrangement joins TRBV5-1 to TRBJ2-3; no firm D call. The specimen was naive CD4+ T cells sorted from blood. The subset denotes: CD45RA+ positively selected. This TCR was recovered from a woman in her twenties or thirties in good health. CDR3 in amino acids: CAPRVDTQYF. CDR3 nucleotide sequence: TGCGCCCCCCGGGTAGATACGCAGTATTTT.